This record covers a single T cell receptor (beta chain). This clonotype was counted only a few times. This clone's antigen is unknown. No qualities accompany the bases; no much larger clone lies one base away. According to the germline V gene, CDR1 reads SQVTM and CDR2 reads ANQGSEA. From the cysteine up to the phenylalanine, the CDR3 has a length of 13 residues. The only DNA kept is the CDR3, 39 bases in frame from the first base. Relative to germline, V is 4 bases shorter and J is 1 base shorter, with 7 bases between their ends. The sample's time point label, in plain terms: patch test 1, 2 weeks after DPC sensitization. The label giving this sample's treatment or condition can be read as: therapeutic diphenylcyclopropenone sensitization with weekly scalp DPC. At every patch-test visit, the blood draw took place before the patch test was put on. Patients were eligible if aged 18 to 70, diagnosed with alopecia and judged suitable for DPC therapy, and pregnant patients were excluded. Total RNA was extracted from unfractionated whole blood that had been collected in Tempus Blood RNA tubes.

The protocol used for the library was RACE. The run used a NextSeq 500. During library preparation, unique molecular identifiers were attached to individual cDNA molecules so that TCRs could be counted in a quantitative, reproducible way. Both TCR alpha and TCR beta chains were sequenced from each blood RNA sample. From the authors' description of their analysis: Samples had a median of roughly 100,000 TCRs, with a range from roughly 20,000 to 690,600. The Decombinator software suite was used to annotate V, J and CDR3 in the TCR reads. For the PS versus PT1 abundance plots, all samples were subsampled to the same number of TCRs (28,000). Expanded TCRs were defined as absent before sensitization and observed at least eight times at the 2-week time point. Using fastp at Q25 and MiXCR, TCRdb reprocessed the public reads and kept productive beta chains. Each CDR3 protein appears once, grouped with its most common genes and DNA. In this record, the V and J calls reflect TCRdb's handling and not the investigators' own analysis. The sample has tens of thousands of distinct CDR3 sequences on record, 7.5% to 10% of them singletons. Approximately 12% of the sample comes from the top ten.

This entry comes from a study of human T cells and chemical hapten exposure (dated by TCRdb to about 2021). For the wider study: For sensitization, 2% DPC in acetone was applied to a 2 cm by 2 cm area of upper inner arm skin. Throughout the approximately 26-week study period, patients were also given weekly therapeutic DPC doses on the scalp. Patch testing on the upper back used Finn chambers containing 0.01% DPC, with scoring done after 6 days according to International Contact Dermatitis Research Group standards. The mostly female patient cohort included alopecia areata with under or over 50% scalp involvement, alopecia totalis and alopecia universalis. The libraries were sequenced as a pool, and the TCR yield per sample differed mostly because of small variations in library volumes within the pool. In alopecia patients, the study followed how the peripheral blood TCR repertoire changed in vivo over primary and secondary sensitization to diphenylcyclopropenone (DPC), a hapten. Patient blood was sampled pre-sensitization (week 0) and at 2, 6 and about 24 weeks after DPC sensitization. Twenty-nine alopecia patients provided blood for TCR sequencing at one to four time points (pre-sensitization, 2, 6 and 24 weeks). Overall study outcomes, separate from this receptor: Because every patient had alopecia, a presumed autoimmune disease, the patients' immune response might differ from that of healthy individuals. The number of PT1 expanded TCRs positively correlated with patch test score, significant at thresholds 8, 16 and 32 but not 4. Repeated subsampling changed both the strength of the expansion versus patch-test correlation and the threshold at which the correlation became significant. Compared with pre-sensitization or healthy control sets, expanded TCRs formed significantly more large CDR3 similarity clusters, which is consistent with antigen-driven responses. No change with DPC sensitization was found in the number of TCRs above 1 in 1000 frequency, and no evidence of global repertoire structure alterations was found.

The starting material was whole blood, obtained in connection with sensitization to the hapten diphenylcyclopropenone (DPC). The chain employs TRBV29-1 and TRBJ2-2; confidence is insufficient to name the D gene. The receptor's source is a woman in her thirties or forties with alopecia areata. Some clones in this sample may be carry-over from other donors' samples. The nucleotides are TGCAGCGTTGCGCCCCAGAACACCGGGGAGCTGTTTTTT. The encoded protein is CSVAPQNTGELFF.